The clone carrying this T cell receptor (beta chain) was seen a handful of times. One entry per CDR3 protein, called by TCRdb with MiXCR from the RT-PCR reads. The sample records about a million distinct CDR3 sequences, roughly 17% being singletons. This sample is drawn from a study of patients and donors after allogeneic stem cell transplantation. The germline CDR1 and CDR2 sequences are LGHNT and FRNRAP. Between the trimmed V and J ends, which lost 1 base and 2 bases, there was a span of 1 base. There are 12 residues in the CDR3. The gene calls are TRBV12-5 and TRBJ2-3; D is uncertain. The specimen was blood, either unsorted or a sorted T cell fraction (not recorded which). The TCR originated in a human donor who was either an allogeneic HSCT recipient or a stem cell or donor lymphocyte infusion donor (not recorded which). It is not recorded whose cells these are; they may come from a transplant donor. The CDR3 bases are TGTGCTAGTGGTTTGGACACAGATACGCAGTATTTT. Protein sequence: CASGLDTDTQYF.